A single sample gave rise to the 20 T cell receptor beta chains below, sequenced in a study of blood T cell repertoires in COVID-19. Sequenced by immunoSEQ multiplex PCR; TCRdb stores in-frame clones only, minus some. The sample consists of hundreds of thousands of clones, roughly 90% of them appearing once. The sample taken for sequencing was peripheral blood. Source of these receptors: a woman aged 45 to 65 who had recovered from COVID-19.

This sequence joins TRBV6-2 or TRBV6-3 and TRBJ2-1, with TRBD1 identical over 7 bases. Germline-derived CDR1 and CDR2 are MNHEY and SVGEGT. V trimming: 7 bases; J trimming: 0 bases; junction bases outside the gene matches: 18. The CDR3 is 19 amino acids. Here the CDR3 DNA reads TGTGCCAGCACCCCGTATTGGGGGAAGGGACAGAGCTCCTACAATGAGCAGTTCTTC. As protein: CASTPYWGKGQSSYNEQFF.

The chain combines TRBV20-1 with TRBJ2-1, with a weak D call TRBD1 (5 bases). There are 11 residues in the CDR3. Germline V gene sequence: CDR1 DFQATT, CDR2 SNEGSKA (reference sequence). Deletions cut 6 bases from V and 4 bases from J, with 7 bases between. This CDR3 reads CSARVYNEQFF. CDR3 coding DNA: TGCAGTGCCAGGGTTTACAATGAGCAGTTCTTC.

This clone was counted only a few times. The gene calls are TRBV6-2 or TRBV6-3 and TRBJ2-1; D is uncertain. Per germline, CDR1 MNHEY and CDR2 SVGEGT. The CDR3 runs to 15 residues. Trimming cost V 3 bases and J 7 bases, with 16 bases left between them. CDR3: CASSYRRGVRNEQFF. CDR3 DNA: TGTGCCAGCAGTTATAGGCGCGGTGTACGGAATGAGCAGTTCTTC.

The chain joins TRBV7-2 to TRBJ1-2; TRBD1 aligns across 11 bases. Unmatched junction bases numbered 3, after V lost 5 bases and J lost 4 bases. The germline V gene has CDR1 SGHTA and CDR2 FQGNSA. The CDR3 runs 14 residues. CDR3 amino acids: CASSRTGGTYGYTF. The CDR3 coding sequence is TGTGCCAGCAGCCGGACAGGGGGCACCTATGGCTACACCTTC.

V gene TRBV5-1 combines with J gene TRBJ2-1, with 14 bases identical to TRBD2. The germline CDR1 and CDR2 sequences are SGHRS and YFSETQ. Losses at the gene ends were 0 bases for V and 4 bases for J; bases not matched to a gene: 6. The CDR3 runs to 18 residues. CDR3 amino acids: CASSLGLAGGSLYNEQFF. In nucleotides, the CDR3 is TGCGCCAGCAGCTTGGGACTAGCGGGGGGGTCCTTGTACAATGAGCAGTTCTTC.

This chain uses TRBV15 with TRBJ2-1; D might be TRBD2 (6 bases). Between the trimmed V and J ends, which lost 1 base and 0 bases, there was a span of 10 bases. This CDR3 has 16 amino acids. In germline, CDR1 is LNHNV, CDR2 YYDKDF (reference sequence). The CDR3 protein is CATSRGGARSYNEQFF. CDR3 DNA: TGTGCCACCAGCAGAGGCGGGGCGCGCTCCTACAATGAGCAGTTCTTC.

The J gene is TRBJ2-2, the V gene TRBV7-6; 7 positions agree with TRBD1. The junction had 14 bases not matched to a gene; V was cut back by 2 bases and J by 5 bases. The germline V gene encodes CDR1 SGHVS and CDR2 FNYEAQ. The CDR3 length is 18 residues. The CDR3 DNA is TGTGCCAGCAGCTTATACACTTCGGGTTCAGGGGGTACCGGGGAGCTGTTTTTT. Encoded protein: CASSLYTSGSGGTGELFF. Based on the CDR3 plus reference TRBV7-6 and TRBJ2-2, the full variable domain is GAGVSQSPRYKVTKRGQDVALRCDPISGHVSLYWYRQALGQGPEFLTYFNYEAQQDKSGLPNDRFSAERPEGSISTLTIQRTEQRDSAMYRCASSLYTSGSGGTGELFFGEGSRLTVL.

The chain employs TRBV28 and TRBJ2-5; D call uncertain. CDR1 MDHEN and CDR2 SYDVKM come from the germline V gene. Between the trimmed V and J ends, which lost 3 bases and 9 bases, there was a span of 14 bases. The CDR3 runs to 13 residues. In DNA, the CDR3 is TGTGCCAGCAGTTTTCTCGGTGCCGGGTCCCAGTACTTC. This codes for CASSFLGAGSQYF.

V usage is TRBV18 and J usage is TRBJ2-3; D ambiguous. CDR3 size: 12 residues. The V gene's germline CDR1 is KGHSH and CDR2 LQKENI. Trimming removed 4 bases at V and 2 bases at J, with 4 bases between. CDR3 region: CASSLLTDTQYF. The CDR3 bases are TGTGCCAGCTCACTTCTCACAGATACGCAGTATTTT.

This chain joins TRBV24-1 and TRBJ2-2; 13 nucleotides line up with TRBD2. With 4 bases clipped from V and 1 base from J, the junction kept 8 bases outside the gene matches. CDR1 and CDR2 (germline): KGHDR, SFDVKD. The CDR3 covers 19 residues. The CDR3 sequence is CATSEAWTSGRLNTGELFF. The DNA for the CDR3 is TGTGCCACCAGTGAGGCCTGGACTAGCGGGAGATTGAACACCGGGGAGCTGTTTTTT.

V and J are TRBV5-6 and TRBJ2-7; D ambiguous. V gave up 1 base and J gave up 0 bases, with 8 bases separating them. CDR3 length: 14 amino acids. Germline V gives CDR1 SGHDT, CDR2 YYEEEE. CDR3 coding DNA: TGTGCCAGCAGCTTGTATGTCAGCTCCTACGAGCAGTACTTC. Translating it yields CASSLYVSSYEQYF. The variable domain in full, completed from reference TRBV5-6 and TRBJ2-7, reads DAGVTQSPTHLIKTRGQQVTLRCSPKSGHDTVSWYQQALGQGPQFIFQYYEEEERQRGNFPDRFSGHQFPNYSSELNVNALLLGDSALYLCASSLYVSSYEQYFGPGTRLTVT.

The genes are TRBV19 and TRBJ2-2, with D maybe TRBD2 (6 bases). This CDR3 is 14 amino acids long. V was pared by 7 bases and J by 5 bases, with 14 bases between. From germline, CDR1 is LNHDA and CDR2 SQIVND (reference sequence). Here the CDR3 reads CASIRAGLTGELFF. CDR3 DNA: TGTGCCAGTATTAGGGCGGGACTGACCGGGGAGCTGTTTTTT.

The rearrangement uses TRBV3-1 (or the pseudogene TRBV3-2) and TRBJ2-3; D might be TRBD2 (5 bases). Germline assignment: CDR1 LGHDT and CDR2 YNNKEL (reference sequence). The CDR3 is made up of 12 amino acids. Trimming shortened V by 4 bases and J by 11 bases, and 13 bases separated the two germline ends. CDR3 nucleotide sequence: TGTGCCAGCAGCCTGGACTCCTCGAAGCAGTATTTT. The encoded protein is CASSLDSSKQYF.

V gene TRBV2 combines with J gene TRBJ1-1, with no clear D. Germline CDR1 and CDR2: SNHLY and FYNNEI. CDR3 length: 14 residues. Trimming pared 4 bases from V and 4 bases from J, leaving 13 bases between. The DNA of the CDR3 is TGTGCCAGCAGTGTAGAGCGGGTATCCACTGAAGCTTTCTTT. Protein: CASSVERVSTEAFF.

The chain carries TRBV19 and TRBJ2-5, with D possibly TRBD1 on 5 matching bases. V was cut by 0 bases and J by 5 bases, with 16 bases left in between. The CDR3 is 16 amino acids. Germline CDR1 LNHDA, CDR2 SQIVND (reference sequence). The DNA for the CDR3 is TGTGCCAGTAGTATAGATAGGGTAGGGGTGGAGGAGACCCAGTACTTC. This gives the protein CASSIDRVGVEETQYF.

This clone was counted between two and nine times. The chain recombines TRBV28 with TRBJ2-2; TRBD1 matches at 7 bases. Losses at the gene ends were 6 bases for V and 10 bases for J; bases not matched to a gene: 5. The CDR3 is 12 residues long. Per germline, CDR1 MDHEN and CDR2 SYDVKM. CDR3 amino acids: CASRGDREELFF. Here the CDR3 DNA reads TGTGCCAGCAGAGGGGACAGAGAGGAGCTGTTTTTT.

This clone was counted between two and nine times. V usage is TRBV6-5 and J usage is TRBJ1-5; tentatively, D is TRBD1 (5 bases). Per the germline V gene, CDR1 is MNHEY and CDR2 is SVGAGI. The ends were cut back, 8 bases at V and 2 bases at J, with 10 bases in the middle. CDR3 size: 13 residues. CDR3 bases: TGTGCCAGCGCACCGGGGGGCAATCAGCCCCAGCATTTT. This sequence encodes CASAPGGNQPQHF.

The J gene is TRBJ2-1, the V gene TRBV6-1; 14 bases line up with TRBD2. The V segment lost 3 bases and the J segment 5 bases; nucleotides outside the gene matches: 6. The CDR3 covers 17 residues. Germline V gene data show CDR1 as MNHNS and CDR2 as SASEGT. The CDR3 sequence is CASSETSGGAGNNEQFF. The CDR3 nucleotides read TGTGCCAGCAGTGAGACTAGCGGGGGGGCGGGAAACAATGAGCAGTTCTTC.

The CDR3 loop reads CASSSRTSGAEQFF. The CDR3, as DNA: TGTGCCAGCAGCTCTCGGACTAGCGGGGCTGAGCAGTTCTTC. The genes are TRBV7-2 and TRBJ2-1, with 12 bases fitting TRBD2. With V trimmed by 4 bases and J by 9 bases, 4 bases remained unmatched. Germline CDR1 and CDR2: SGHTA and FQGNSA. CDR3 length: 14 amino acids. The variable domain in full, with the rest retrieved from reference TRBV7-2 and TRBJ2-1, is GAGVSQSPSNKVTEKGKDVELRCDPISGHTALYWYRQSLGQGLEFLIYFQGNSAPDKSGLPSDRFSAERTGGSVSTLTIQRTQQEDSAVYLCASSSRTSGAEQFFGPGTRLTVL.

This chain joins TRBV5-4 and TRBJ1-1; perhaps TRBD1 as D (6 bases). Per the germline V gene, CDR1 is SGHNT and CDR2 is YYREEE (reference sequence). Trimming shortened V by 2 bases and J by 2 bases, and 16 bases separated the two germline ends. The CDR3 is 16 amino acids. The CDR3 nucleotides read TGTGCCAGCAGCTTCGCGGGGGGGGCCCCTAACACTGAAGCTTTCTTT. Its protein is CASSFAGGAPNTEAFF.